The TCR beta chain described here comes from a study of blood T cell repertoires in COVID-19. About the study: Sample material is recorded as cDNA or gDNA derived from T cells, B-cell-depleted T cells, or PBMCs.

The V and J ends lost 4 bases and 5 bases, in that order; junction bases with no gene match: 6. This CDR3 is 14 amino acids long. Per the germline V gene, CDR1 is SGHNT and CDR2 is YYREEE (reference sequence). This clone appeared a single time. Measured with immunoSEQ multiplex PCR; TCRdb has only the in-frame clones, and not every one. The repertoire holds tens of thousands of clones, with around 67% as singletons. The chain uses TRBV5-4 and TRBJ2-5; 9 nucleotides match TRBD1. The sequence came from a human donor in a cohort sampled during active or convalescent COVID-19. The sample was peripheral blood. CDR3 sequence: CASSPGQGRETQYF. CDR3 DNA sequence: TGTGCCAGCAGCCCGGGACAGGGTAGGGAGACCCAGTACTTC. The whole variable domain, remainder taken from reference TRBV5-4 and TRBJ2-5, is ETGVTQSPTHLIKTRGQQVTLRCSSQSGHNTVSWYQQALGQGPQFIFQYYREEENGRGNFPPRFSGLQFPNYSSELNVNALELDDSALYLCASSPGQGRETQYFGPGTRLLVL.